The clone carrying this T cell receptor beta chain was seen repeatedly, ten times or more. PCR was performed using 60 Vbeta and 13 Jbeta primers. Method: immunoSEQ multiplex PCR; TCRdb's copy keeps in-frame clones and lacks some. The sample lists some 120,000 clones; 77% were seen once. There are 14 residues in the CDR3. V was clipped by 3 bases and J by 4 bases, with 9 bases between them. Germline CDR1 reads SEHNR; CDR2 reads FQNEAQ (reference sequence). These data are taken from a study of cytomegalovirus exposure and HLA in healthy donors. Study-wide background: Some 85 million unique TCRs from HLA-typed donors were held in an early data release.

V and J are TRBV7-9 and TRBJ2-2; maybe TRBD2 (6 bases). The origin of this receptor is a man between 18 and 35 years old in good health and CMV-seropositive. Source material: PBMCs. CDR3 nucleotides: TGTGCCAGCAGCTTCGGAGGGAGCACCGGGGAGCTGTTTTTT. It is translated as CASSFGGSTGELFF.